This T cell receptor beta chain was captured by sequencing in a study of beta chain features in type 1 diabetes. The CDR3 loop spans 16 amino acids. The germline V gene encodes CDR1 SGHNT and CDR2 YYREEE (reference sequence). V shed 0 bases, J shed 5 bases, and the junction held 8 bases outside the gene matches. This clone was picked up a small number of times. Its antigen is currently unknown. Every isolated RNA sample was fully reverse transcribed, so sequencing captured expressed TCRB transcripts. Produced via immunoSEQ multiplex PCR; TCRdb's table is partial and in-frame only. The repertoire holds approximately 280,000 clones, about 15% seen once, with roughly 0.015% in the top ten. Study-wide results and caveats: For Type 1 diabetes patients, all four CD4+ subsets carried TCRB CDR3s that were moderately but significantly shorter.

Sequencing used naive CD4+ T cells from blood. This receptor was taken from a man younger than 30 with type 1 diabetes. The V gene is TRBV5-4, the J gene TRBJ2-5; TRBD1 matches at 9 bases. The CDR3 loop reads CASSLAPGQGGETQYF. The DNA of the CDR3 is TGTGCCAGCAGCTTGGCCCCGGGACAGGGCGGGGAGACCCAGTACTTC.